One T cell receptor beta chain is described in this entry. This sample is drawn from a study of blood T cell repertoires in COVID-19. Study details: The cDNA or gDNA used as material had been derived from T cells, B-cell-depleted T cells, or PBMCs.

Sequencing was performed with immunoSEQ multiplex PCR; in TCRdb, only in-frame clones are kept and a portion is missing. Of about 98,000 clones in the sample, roughly 82% are singletons; the top ten hold about a tenth. J was trimmed by 1 base and V by 6 bases; bases with no gene match: 4. CDR3 length: 14 residues. CDR1 and CDR2 (germline): MNHEY, SVGAGI. The receptor comes from a man between 65 and 85 years old with active or convalescent COVID-19. Source material: peripheral blood. J is TRBJ2-7 and V is TRBV6-5; 9 nucleotides line up with TRBD1. For the CDR3, the DNA is TGTGCCAGCAGAACAGGGGGCAGTTCCTACGAGCAGTACTTC. Protein product: CASRTGGSSYEQYF.